Shown below are 8 T cell receptor beta chains from a single sample sequenced in a study of blood T cell repertoires in COVID-19. The protocol was immunoSEQ multiplex PCR, while the TCRdb copy is restricted to in-frame clones and leaves out a portion. In the table there are some 47,000 clones, about nine tenths of which are singletons. Sequencing was performed on peripheral blood. The receptors come from a man aged 65 to 85 with acute or convalescent COVID-19.

J is TRBJ2-1 and V is TRBV5-1; no definite D call. CDR1 and CDR2 (germline): SGHRS, YFSETQ. The CDR3 covers 14 residues. Trimming took 5 bases from V and 4 from J, leaving 13 bases between them. The CDR3 reads CASRPYPKYNEQFF. In nucleotides, the CDR3 is TGCGCCAGCAGACCCTATCCGAAGTACAATGAGCAGTTCTTC.

J is TRBJ1-1 and V is TRBV7-2; unclear D gene. CDR3 length equals 14 residues. Per the germline V gene, CDR1 is SGHTA and CDR2 is FQGNSA. Trimming removed 4 bases at V and 5 bases at J, with 14 bases between. CDR3 DNA sequence: TGTGCCAGCAGCTCGCCGAGGCCTGGGACTGAAGCTTTCTTT. Its protein product is CASSSPRPGTEAFF.

The chain combines TRBV20-1 with TRBJ2-7; D perhaps matches TRBD2 (5 bases). The CDR3 consists of 11 residues. Germline CDR1 is DFQATT and CDR2 is SNEGSKA (reference sequence). The chain's CDR3 is CSARGSYEQYF. The DNA of the CDR3 is TGCAGCGCCCGGGGCTCCTACGAGCAGTACTTC.

The chain is built from TRBV12-3 or TRBV12-4 and TRBJ1-2; 7 nucleotides agree with TRBD1. Trimming cost V 1 base and J 4 bases; bases outside gene matches: 0. The CDR3 consists of 13 residues. This CDR3 reads CASSLGQGYGYTF. The CDR3 DNA sequence: TGTGCCAGCAGTTTAGGACAGGGCTATGGCTACACCTTC.

CDR3 bases: TGTGCCAGCAGCCAAACCAGGACAGGGTATATGGGGCATGGCTACACCTTC. Protein: CASSQTRTGYMGHGYTF. The rearrangement joins TRBV7-8 to TRBJ1-2; 8 bases match TRBD1. Germline lookup yields CDR1 SGHVS and CDR2 FQNEAQ. The length of the CDR3 is 17 residues. J gave up 6 bases and V 5 bases, and 17 bases lay outside the gene matches.

This rearrangement joins TRBV29-1 to TRBJ2-3; TRBD2 matches at 14 bases. Per the germline V gene, CDR1 is SQVTM and CDR2 is ANQGSEA. The length of the CDR3 is 18 residues. J was trimmed by 1 base and V by 1 base; bases with no gene match: 7. Here the CDR3 reads CSVEGVGTSGGRTDTQYF. Written as DNA, the CDR3 is TGCAGCGTTGAAGGGGTCGGGACTAGCGGGGGCCGCACAGATACGCAGTATTTT.

This rearrangement joins TRBV5-1 to TRBJ2-3; 8 bases align to TRBD2. Trimming cost V 9 bases and J 0 bases; bases outside gene matches: 6. The CDR3 extends over 14 amino acids. In germline, CDR1 is SGHRS, CDR2 YFSETQ. CDR3 nucleotides: TGCGCCACCGGGGTAGCGGGGAGCACAGATACGCAGTATTTT. Residues: CATGVAGSTDTQYF.

The chain is built from TRBV28 and TRBJ2-7, with D possibly matching TRBD2 (5 bases). The V gene lost 5 bases and the J gene lost 7 bases, with 33 bases spanning the gap. The germline V gene encodes CDR1 MDHEN and CDR2 SYDVKM. The CDR3 runs 19 residues. The CDR3 reads CASSPLSFVRVTTSREQYF. In DNA form, the CDR3 reads TGTGCCAGCAGTCCTCTTTCCTTTGTGCGGGTTACCACTTCTAGGGAGCAGTACTTC. The full variable domain, with the rest looked up from reference TRBV28 and TRBJ2-7, is DVKVTQSSRYLVKRTGEKVFLECVQDMDHENMFWYRQDPGLGLRLIYFSYDVKMKEKGDIPEGYSVSREKKERFSLILESASTNQTSMYLCASSPLSFVRVTTSREQYFGPGTRLTVT.